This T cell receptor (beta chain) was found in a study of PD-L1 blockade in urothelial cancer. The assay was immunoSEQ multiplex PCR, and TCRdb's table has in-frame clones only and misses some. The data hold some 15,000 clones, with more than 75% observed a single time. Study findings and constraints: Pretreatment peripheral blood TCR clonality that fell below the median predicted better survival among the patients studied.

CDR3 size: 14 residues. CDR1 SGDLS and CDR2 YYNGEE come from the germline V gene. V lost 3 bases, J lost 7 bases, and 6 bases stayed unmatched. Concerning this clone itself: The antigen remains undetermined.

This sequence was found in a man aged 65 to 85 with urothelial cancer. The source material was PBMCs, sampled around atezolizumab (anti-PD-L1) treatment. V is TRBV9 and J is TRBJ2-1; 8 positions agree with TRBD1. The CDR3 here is CASSADRGTNEQFF. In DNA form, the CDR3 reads TGTGCCAGCAGCGCCGACAGGGGTACAAATGAGCAGTTCTTC.